This T cell receptor beta chain was captured by sequencing in a study of T cells in Graves' hyperthyroidism and ophthalmopathy. Study information: Peripheral blood samples were taken at initial diagnosis, prior to any treatment.

Exclusion followed for patients with uncontrolled infection, other autoimmune disease, pregnancy or lactation. In making diagnoses, clinical symptoms, serum thyroxine and TRAb, thyroid ultrasound and orbital computed tomography were all used. Template material for amplifying TCR beta CDR3 regions consisted of RNA transcripts. A set of HTBI primers served as the primers for a first-round RT-PCR of the TCR CDR3. MiXCR was run by TCRdb on the multiplex PCR reads, yielding one entry per CDR3 protein. The data hold about 520,000 distinct CDR3 sequences, with around 24% observed a single time. Study-wide findings and caveats: Prediction of ophthalmopathy progression came a median roughly 6.4 months pre-onset.

At least ten counts were recorded for this clonotype. The antigen remains unidentified. The origin of this receptor is a woman aged 25 to 39 with Graves' ophthalmopathy. Sequencing input: blood.

The CDR3 reads CASSYTFSRYGYTF. CDR3 nucleotides: TGTGCCAGCAGTTATACCTTCTCCCGCTATGGCTACACCTTC. The genes are TRBV2 and TRBJ1-2, with D uncertain. The CDR3 is 14 residues long. The germline gives CDR1 SNHLY, CDR2 FYNNEI. With 5 bases removed from V and 4 bases from J, the gap between germline ends came to 14 bases.